These 20 T cell receptor beta chains originate from one sample sequenced in a study of blood T cell repertoires in COVID-19. Clones were read by immunoSEQ multiplex PCR, and TCRdb kept only the in-frame ones, dropping some. The sample has about 110,000 clones; over 60% are singletons. The specimen was peripheral blood. These receptors all stem from a man between 70 and 80 years old with acute or convalescent COVID-19.

The V call is TRBV5-1, the J call TRBJ2-7; 8 positions match TRBD2. V dropped 6 bases and J dropped 3; count of bases not matched to a gene: 5. In germline, CDR1 is SGHRS, CDR2 YFSETQ. The CDR3 loop spans 13 amino acids. CDR3 in amino acids: CASKLAARYEQYF. In DNA, the CDR3 is TGCGCCAGCAAACTAGCGGCCCGCTACGAGCAGTACTTC.

The chain joins TRBV15 to TRBJ1-3; TRBD1 is a possible D gene (5 bases). The CDR3 length is 17 residues. Germline V gene sequence: CDR1 LNHNV, CDR2 YYDKDF (reference sequence). Trimming took 4 bases from V and 0 from J, leaving 16 bases between them. In DNA form, the CDR3 reads TGTGCCACCAGCACGCCTTTAGGGGCAGCCTCTGGAAACACCATATATTTT. As protein: CATSTPLGAASGNTIYF.

This clone was seen only once. This sequence joins TRBV24-1 and TRBJ1-1; the match to TRBD1 covers 7 bases. Germline lookup yields CDR1 KGHDR and CDR2 SFDVKD. This CDR3 spans 13 amino acids. Trimming took 7 bases from V and 0 from J; bases not matched to a gene: 1. CDR3 sequence: CATRDRLNTEAFF. The CDR3 DNA follows: TGTGCCACCAGGGACAGGCTGAACACTGAAGCTTTCTTT.

A single count supports this clone. This rearrangement joins TRBV5-1 to TRBJ2-5; 7 bases are a match to TRBD1. Germline values: CDR1 SGHRS, CDR2 YFSETQ. V lost 5 bases, J lost 2 bases, and 6 bases stayed unmatched. This CDR3 region has 14 residues. The CDR3 here is CASRVTGEQETQYF. CDR3 sequence (DNA): TGCGCCAGCAGGGTAACAGGGGAACAAGAGACCCAGTACTTC.

The count of this clone is one. The identical CDR3 is also encoded by other nucleotide sequences in the sample. The chain employs TRBV5-1 and TRBJ2-7; TRBD2 agrees at 8 bases. The CDR3 length is 14 residues. Per the germline V gene, CDR1 is SGHRS and CDR2 is YFSETQ. With 0 bases clipped from V and 2 bases from J, the junction kept 1 base outside the gene matches. CDR3 sequence (DNA): TGCGCCAGCAGCTTGGCGGGGGGGACCTACGAGCAGTACTTC. Its translation: CASSLAGGTYEQYF.

The CDR3 region has the DNA TGTGCCAGCAGTGAACTATTACCGAACACTGAAGCTTTCTTT. Its protein is CASSELLPNTEAFF. The chain combines TRBV6-1 with TRBJ1-1; D uncertain. Germline CDR1 MNHNS, CDR2 SASEGT. Trimming pared 2 bases from V and 1 base from J, leaving 8 bases between. CDR3 length equals 14 residues.

The chain employs TRBV7-9 and TRBJ2-7; D uncertain. This CDR3 has 12 residues. CDR1 is SEHNR and CDR2 is FQNEAQ in the germline V gene (reference sequence). Deletions cut 4 bases from V and 9 bases from J, with 13 bases between. The CDR3 region has the DNA TGTGCCAGCAGCTCCGATGGCCTTGGGCAGTACTTC. It is translated as CASSSDGLGQYF.

This clone occurred once. The chain uses TRBV19 and TRBJ1-5; the D gene is possibly TRBD1 (6 bases). The CDR3 sequence is 15 residues long. Germline V CDR1 and CDR2: LNHDA, SQIVND (reference sequence). V lost 7 bases and J lost 4, with 17 bases in between. CDR3 sequence: CASNLRAGVNQPQHF. The CDR3 DNA sequence: TGTGCCAGTAATCTCCGGGCAGGGGTGAATCAGCCCCAGCATTTT.

The chain uses TRBV9 and TRBJ1-6; 7 nucleotides align to TRBD1. CDR3 length: 17 amino acids. With 3 bases clipped from V and 0 bases from J, the junction kept 6 bases outside the gene matches. The germline gives CDR1 SGDLS, CDR2 YYNGEE. CDR3 bases: TGTGCCAGCAGCGCTGTACAGGGGAGCTCCTATAATTCACCCCTCCACTTT. Protein product: CASSAVQGSSYNSPLHF.

This clone showed up just once. The chain combines TRBV19 with TRBJ1-2; D is ambiguous. Germline V lookup: CDR1 LNHDA, CDR2 SQIVND (reference sequence). The V and J ends lost 1 base and 3 bases respectively, with 6 bases between them. This CDR3 spans 13 amino acids. The CDR3 nucleotides read TGTGCCAGTAGTATAGGGCTCTACTATGGCTACACCTTC. Its translation is CASSIGLYYGYTF.

This rearrangement joins TRBV6-5 to TRBJ1-6; D is uncertain. Looked up from germline, CDR1 is MNHEY and CDR2 is SVGAGI. Trimming stripped 5 bases from V and 6 bases from J, with 14 bases between. This CDR3 spans 15 amino acids. The CDR3 nucleotides read TGTGCCAGCAGTAGACTACAGCTTTTTAATTCACCCCTCCACTTT. Protein: CASSRLQLFNSPLHF.

The chain joins TRBV7-8 to TRBJ1-1; the match to TRBD1 covers 7 bases. After removal of 6 bases from V and 0 bases from J, the junction contained 4 bases not matched to a gene. Germline V CDR1 and CDR2: SGHVS, FQNEAQ. The CDR3 sequence is 14 residues long. The CDR3 coding sequence is TGTGCCAGCAGGAGACAGGGTTTGAACACTGAAGCTTTCTTT. This sequence encodes CASRRQGLNTEAFF.

V is TRBV5-1 and J is TRBJ1-1; D gene ambiguous. V lost 0 bases and J lost 7, with 7 bases in between. The CDR3 covers 12 residues. CDR1 and CDR2 from the germline V gene are SGHRS and YFSETQ. Written as DNA, the CDR3 is TGCGCCAGCAGCTTGGGGGCAGGTGAAGCTTTCTTT. This translates into CASSLGAGEAFF.

The chain has TRBV9 and TRBJ1-2; D is perhaps TRBD1 (6 bases). Germline V gene data show CDR1 as SGDLS and CDR2 as YYNGEE. V was trimmed by 2 bases and J by 1 base, leaving 12 bases between them. The CDR3 is 15 residues long. Written as DNA, the CDR3 is TGTGCCAGCAGCGTGGGGGGGCGCAATAACTATGGCTACACCTTC. It codes for CASSVGGRNNYGYTF.

V usage is TRBV7-9 and J usage is TRBJ2-7; no definite D call. CDR3 length equals 13 residues. Germline loops: CDR1 SEHNR, CDR2 FQNEAQ (reference sequence). Trimming took 1 base from V and 3 from J, leaving 7 bases between them. The CDR3 bases are TGTGCCAGCAGCTTAGTTCCCTTCTACGAGCAGTACTTC. Its translation: CASSLVPFYEQYF.

J is TRBJ1-5 and V is TRBV5-1; D unresolved. The germline V gene has CDR1 SGHRS and CDR2 YFSETQ. The CDR3 length is 14 residues. The V gene lost 3 bases and the J gene lost 2 bases, with 9 bases spanning the gap. The CDR3 coding sequence is TGCGCCAGCAGCTATTACGGGGGCAATCAGCCCCAGCATTTT. This sequence encodes CASSYYGGNQPQHF.

To note about this clone: At one boundary the junction diverges from the germline segment, which might be a read error. The genes are TRBV7-7 and TRBJ2-2; tentatively, D is TRBD2 (6 bases). The CDR3 runs 18 residues. Germline lookup yields CDR1 SSHAT and CDR2 FNYEAQ (reference sequence). The CDR3 spells CASSLRSSSGANTGELFF. Written as DNA, the CDR3 is TGTGCTAGCAGCTTACGGTCTAGTTCGGGGGCGAACACCGGGGAGCTGTTTTTT.

In its sample, this clone was seen once. This chain links TRBV6-5 with TRBJ1-1; 7 positions match TRBD1. Germline loops: CDR1 MNHEY, CDR2 SVGAGI. The trim removed 0 bases at V and 5 bases at J, leaving 6 bases unmatched. CDR3 length equals 15 residues. The CDR3 loop reads CASSYSTGLLTEAFF. The CDR3 bases are TGTGCCAGCAGTTACTCGACAGGGTTATTAACTGAAGCTTTCTTT.

The chain employs TRBV3-1 (or the pseudogene TRBV3-2) and TRBJ2-3; 8 nucleotides align to TRBD1. In germline, CDR1 is LGHDT, CDR2 YNNKEL (reference sequence). The CDR3 covers 16 residues. V was pared by 4 bases and J by 0 bases, with 6 bases of the junction left unmatched. For the CDR3, the DNA is TGTGCCAGCAGCCCGGAGGACAGGGCAAGCACAGATACGCAGTATTTT. This translates into CASSPEDRASTDTQYF.

The V call is TRBV7-9, the J call TRBJ2-7, with D perhaps TRBD1 (6 bases). The CDR3 spans 14 residues. Germline CDR1 and CDR2: SEHNR and FQNEAQ (reference sequence). V lost 5 bases, J lost 5 bases, and 16 bases lay in between. The DNA of the CDR3 is TGTGCCAGCAGCCAAACACAGGGCTCGGACGAGCAGTACTTC. Its protein is CASSQTQGSDEQYF. The whole variable domain, filled in from reference TRBV7-9 and TRBJ2-7, reads DTGVSQNPRHKITKRGQNVTFRCDPISEHNRLYWYRQTLGQGPEFLTYFQNEAQLEKSRLLSDRFSAERPKGSFSTLEIQRTEQGDSAMYLCASSQTQGSDEQYFGPGTRLTVT.